These T cell receptor beta chains were read from a single sample in a study of Ad26.COV2.S vaccination and SARS-CoV-2 variants. Sequencing was performed with immunoSEQ multiplex PCR; in TCRdb, only in-frame clones are kept and a portion is missing. Among 410,000 or so clones, 75% to 95% were seen once, and the ten largest hold 12%. Source: peripheral blood, taken in a trial of Ad26.COV2.S vaccine versus placebo. Source of these receptors: a person between 18 and 59 years old who received the Ad26.COV2.S COVID-19 vaccine or a placebo. Both conserved end residues are part of each CDR3. A D gene is named only where the DNA matches it firmly. Part of the rows lack a size; the others show once, few, many or a class for expanded clones.

clone size: -; J gene: TRBJ2-1; D gene: -; V gene: TRBV19; CDR3 protein: CASSVPSNEQFF; CDR3 DNA: TGTGCCAGTAGTGTGCCCAGCAATGAGCAGTTCTTC
clone size: -; J gene: TRBJ1-5; D gene: TRBD1; V gene: TRBV24-1; CDR3 protein: CATSDLPTGDRRSSNQPQHF; CDR3 DNA: TGTGCCACCAGTGATTTGCCAACAGGGGACCGCAGGAGTAGCAATCAGCCCCAGCATTTT
clone size: -; J gene: TRBJ1-1; D gene: -; V gene: TRBV6-5; CDR3 protein: CASRGLISTEAFF; CDR3 DNA: TGTGCCAGTCGGGGGTTGATCAGCACTGAAGCTTTCTTT
clone size: -; J gene: TRBJ2-3; D gene: TRBD2; V gene: TRBV3-1/TRBV3-2; CDR3 protein: CASSPPFAGGTDTQYF; CDR3 DNA: TGTGCCAGCAGCCCCCCTTTCGCGGGAGGGACAGATACGCAGTATTTT
clone size: -; J gene: TRBJ2-4; D gene: -; V gene: TRBV19; CDR3 protein: CASSIRREVDIQYF; CDR3 DNA: TGTGCCAGTAGTATCCGGAGGGAGGTAGACATTCAGTACTTC
clone size: -; J gene: TRBJ2-7; D gene: -; V gene: TRBV7-9; CDR3 protein: CASSLNTGEESYF; CDR3 DNA: TGTGCCAGCAGCTTAAACACTGGAGAGGAGTCGTACTTC
clone size: -; J gene: TRBJ2-2; D gene: TRBD1; V gene: TRBV10-3; CDR3 protein: CAINLNRGNTGELFF; CDR3 DNA: TGTGCCATCAATTTAAACAGGGGGAACACCGGGGAGCTGTTTTTT
clone size: -; J gene: TRBJ2-1; D gene: -; V gene: TRBV28; CDR3 protein: CASSFRRPQLGEQFF; CDR3 DNA: TGTGCCAGCAGTTTCCGACGGCCTCAGCTTGGGGAGCAGTTCTTC
clone size: -; J gene: TRBJ2-3; D gene: TRBD1; V gene: TRBV11-3; CDR3 protein: CASSSSPGQGSDTQYF; CDR3 DNA: TGTGCCAGCAGCTCGTCTCCGGGACAGGGCTCAGATACGCAGTATTTT
clone size: -; J gene: TRBJ2-7; D gene: -; V gene: TRBV6-4; CDR3 protein: CASRLKITYEQYF; CDR3 DNA: TGTGCCAGCAGGCTAAAAATAACCTACGAGCAGTACTTC
clone size: once; J gene: TRBJ2-4; D gene: TRBD1; V gene: TRBV24-1; CDR3 protein: CATSDPRPGQGSIQYF; CDR3 DNA: TGTGCCACCAGTGACCCCCGTCCCGGACAGGGGAGCATTCAGTACTTC
clone size: -; J gene: TRBJ1-3; D gene: -; V gene: TRBV6-5; CDR3 protein: CASSYGGGSGNTIYF; CDR3 DNA: TGTGCCAGCAGTTACGGCGGAGGCTCTGGAAACACCATATATTTT
clone size: -; J gene: TRBJ2-2; D gene: TRBD2; V gene: TRBV29-1; CDR3 protein: CSVDPLRAGGSTGELFF; CDR3 DNA: TGCAGCGTTGACCCCCTACGGGCGGGAGGGAGTACCGGGGAGCTGTTTTTT
clone size: -; J gene: TRBJ1-1; D gene: -; V gene: TRBV7-2; CDR3 protein: CASSPPSEPTEAFF; CDR3 DNA: TGTGCCAGCAGCCCCCCATCGGAACCCACTGAAGCTTTCTTT
clone size: -; J gene: TRBJ2-5; D gene: TRBD1; V gene: TRBV27; CDR3 protein: CASIGGARETQYF; CDR3 DNA: TGTGCCAGCATAGGGGGCGCACGAGAGACCCAGTACTTC
clone size: once; J gene: TRBJ1-1; D gene: -; V gene: TRBV24-1; CDR3 protein: CATRKTQNTEAFF; CDR3 DNA: TGTGCCACCAGAAAAACACAGAACACTGAAGCTTTCTTT
clone size: -; J gene: TRBJ2-5; D gene: TRBD2; V gene: TRBV5-4; CDR3 protein: CASSLAPGLAFSETQYF; CDR3 DNA: TGTGCCAGCAGCTTGGCCCCGGGACTAGCATTCTCGGAGACCCAGTACTTC
clone size: -; J gene: TRBJ2-2; D gene: -; V gene: TRBV25-1; CDR3 protein: CASSDWGTNTGELFF; CDR3 DNA: TGTGCCAGCAGTGACTGGGGTACGAACACCGGGGAGCTGTTTTTT
clone size: -; J gene: TRBJ1-1; D gene: -; V gene: TRBV28; CDR3 protein: CASSSPSTEAFF; CDR3 DNA: TGTGCCAGCAGTTCCCCAAGTACTGAAGCTTTCTTT
clone size: -; J gene: TRBJ1-1; D gene: TRBD1; V gene: TRBV30; CDR3 protein: CAWRAPGQVNTEAFF; CDR3 DNA: TGTGCCTGGAGGGCACCCGGACAGGTGAACACTGAAGCTTTCTTT
clone size: -; J gene: TRBJ2-1; D gene: TRBD1; V gene: TRBV7-9; CDR3 protein: CASSSIEGARTYNEQFF; CDR3 DNA: TGTGCCAGCAGCTCCATCGAGGGGGCTCGCACCTACAATGAGCAGTTCTTC
clone size: -; J gene: TRBJ2-3; D gene: -; V gene: TRBV7-9; CDR3 protein: CASSLLDTQYF; CDR3 DNA: TGTGCCAGCAGCTTACTTGATACGCAGTATTTT
clone size: -; J gene: TRBJ2-7; D gene: -; V gene: TRBV6-1; CDR3 protein: CASSDPDGPYEQYF; CDR3 DNA: TGTGCCAGCAGTGACCCGGACGGACCCTACGAGCAGTACTTC
clone size: -; J gene: TRBJ1-2; D gene: -; V gene: TRBV25-1; CDR3 protein: CASSGQASGNHYGYTF; CDR3 DNA: TGTGCCAGCAGCGGCCAGGCTTCGGGAAATCACTATGGCTACACCTTC
clone size: -; J gene: TRBJ2-1; D gene: TRBD1; V gene: TRBV18; CDR3 protein: CASSDGTGNNEQFF; CDR3 DNA: TGTGCCAGCTCAGACGGGACAGGGAACAATGAGCAGTTCTTC
clone size: -; J gene: TRBJ1-1; D gene: -; V gene: TRBV4-1; CDR3 protein: CASSQVMGSEAFF; CDR3 DNA: TGCGCCAGCAGCCAAGTAATGGGGTCTGAAGCTTTCTTT
clone size: -; J gene: TRBJ2-7; D gene: -; V gene: TRBV6-1; CDR3 protein: CASSERRKGAWSYEQYF; CDR3 DNA: TGTGCCAGCAGTGAAAGAAGGAAAGGGGCCTGGTCCTACGAGCAGTACTTC
clone size: -; J gene: TRBJ2-3; D gene: -; V gene: TRBV7-2; CDR3 protein: CASSQGFRTDTQYF; CDR3 DNA: TGTGCCAGCAGTCAGGGATTTCGCACAGATACGCAGTATTTT
clone size: -; J gene: TRBJ2-7; D gene: -; V gene: TRBV4-2; CDR3 protein: CASSQESYEQYF; CDR3 DNA: TGTGCCAGCAGCCAAGAATCCTACGAGCAGTACTTC
clone size: -; J gene: TRBJ2-1; D gene: TRBD1; V gene: TRBV6-5; CDR3 protein: CASRDRGTHNEQFF; CDR3 DNA: TGTGCCAGCAGGGACAGGGGAACCCACAATGAGCAGTTCTTC
clone size: -; J gene: TRBJ2-1; D gene: -; V gene: TRBV10-3; CDR3 protein: CAISGLASSYNEQFF; CDR3 DNA: TGTGCCATCAGTGGACTGGCGAGCTCCTACAATGAGCAGTTCTTC
clone size: -; J gene: TRBJ2-7; D gene: -; V gene: TRBV19; CDR3 protein: CASSIAWGDEQYF; CDR3 DNA: TGTGCCAGTAGTATAGCCTGGGGAGACGAGCAGTACTTC
clone size: -; J gene: TRBJ2-2; D gene: TRBD2; V gene: TRBV5-4; CDR3 protein: CASSLRTSGRSNTGELFF; CDR3 DNA: TGTGCCAGCAGCCTACGGACTAGCGGGAGGTCGAACACCGGGGAGCTGTTTTTT
clone size: once; J gene: TRBJ2-7; D gene: TRBD2; V gene: TRBV6-2/TRBV6-3; CDR3 protein: CASSYEAGGLYEQYF; CDR3 DNA: TGTGCCAGCAGTTACGAAGCGGGAGGTTTGTACGAGCAGTACTTC
clone size: -; J gene: TRBJ2-5; D gene: TRBD2; V gene: TRBV6-4; CDR3 protein: CASRGTSGRVGRETQYF; CDR3 DNA: TGTGCCAGCAGGGGGACTAGCGGGAGGGTCGGGCGCGAGACCCAGTACTTC
clone size: -; J gene: TRBJ2-7; D gene: -; V gene: TRBV19; CDR3 protein: CASSKTEEQYF; CDR3 DNA: TGTGCCAGTAGTAAGACGGAGGAGCAGTACTTC
clone size: -; J gene: TRBJ2-7; D gene: TRBD2; V gene: TRBV30; CDR3 protein: CAWSAGTSGGQGQYF; CDR3 DNA: TGTGCCTGGAGCGCAGGGACTAGCGGGGGACAAGGGCAGTACTTC
clone size: -; J gene: TRBJ2-7; D gene: TRBD1; V gene: TRBV12-5; CDR3 protein: CASGLARDREHYEQYF; CDR3 DNA: TGTGCTAGTGGTTTGGCCCGGGACAGGGAGCACTACGAGCAGTACTTC
clone size: -; J gene: TRBJ1-2; D gene: -; V gene: TRBV15; CDR3 protein: CATSRDLSGLYGYTF; CDR3 DNA: TGTGCCACCAGCAGAGATTTGAGCGGGCTATATGGCTACACCTTC
clone size: once; J gene: TRBJ1-1; D gene: -; V gene: TRBV5-5; CDR3 protein: CASSLDGPRAFF; CDR3 DNA: TGTGCCAGCAGCCTCGACGGGCCCAGAGCTTTCTTT
clone size: few; J gene: TRBJ1-5; D gene: -; V gene: TRBV2; CDR3 protein: CASKTEAYQPQHF; CDR3 DNA: TGTGCCAGCAAGACAGAGGCTTATCAGCCCCAGCATTTT
clone size: -; J gene: TRBJ1-2; D gene: -; V gene: TRBV12-3/TRBV12-4; CDR3 protein: CASSLGFNYGYTF; CDR3 DNA: TGTGCCAGCAGTTTGGGTTTTAACTATGGCTACACCTTC
clone size: -; J gene: TRBJ1-3; D gene: TRBD1; V gene: TRBV11-2; CDR3 protein: CASSDYYRGSGNTIYF; CDR3 DNA: TGTGCCAGCAGCGACTACTACAGGGGCTCTGGAAACACCATATATTTT
clone size: -; J gene: TRBJ1-3; D gene: TRBD1; V gene: TRBV12-5; CDR3 protein: CASGLRDSVMNTIYF; CDR3 DNA: TGTGCTAGTGGTTTGAGGGACAGCGTTATGAACACCATATATTTT
clone size: -; J gene: TRBJ2-7; D gene: -; V gene: TRBV6-5; CDR3 protein: CATRRSRFYEQYF; CDR3 DNA: TGTGCCACCAGGCGGTCGAGGTTCTACGAGCAGTACTTC
clone size: -; J gene: TRBJ1-3; D gene: TRBD1; V gene: TRBV29-1; CDR3 protein: CSAGTGGPNTIYF; CDR3 DNA: TGCAGCGCTGGGACAGGGGGACCGAACACCATATATTTT